This TCR beta chain was identified in a study of cytomegalovirus exposure and HLA in healthy donors. Study-level results: Investigators reported 150 to 200 TCR beta chains as tied to cytomegalovirus. Available immune exposure information covered CMV serostatus only.

Researchers ran the PCR with 60 Vbeta and 13 Jbeta primers. The assay was immunoSEQ multiplex PCR, and TCRdb's table has in-frame clones only and misses some. The sample lists about 150,000 clones, about 74% seen once, with 1.5% to 2% in the top ten. CDR3 length equals 14 residues. The V and J ends lost 4 bases and 4 bases respectively, with 16 bases between them. In germline, CDR1 is GTSNPN, CDR2 SVGIG (reference sequence). Turning to this clone: What it binds is unknown.

The sequence derives from a woman in her forties in good health and CMV-seronegative. The sequencing input was PBMCs. This chain links TRBV30 with TRBJ1-1, with D possibly matching TRBD1 (6 bases). The CDR3, as DNA: TGTGCCTGGAAGCGAGGGGGTTGGGTCACTGAAGCTTTCTTT. It specifies CAWKRGGWVTEAFF.